This T cell receptor (beta chain) was observed in a study of blood T cells in healthy people across ages. Study-wide points: Investigators treated diversity estimates from one million T cells as underestimates. A strong correlation was found between TCR beta diversity and the percentage of naive T cells.

The authors ran a second PCR of about 6 to 11 cycles using a sample-barcoded 5' primer and a J-beta primer mix. With 12 random nucleotides, a template-switch adaptor tagged each individual cDNA molecule. TCRdb ran MiXCR on the 5' RACE reads and lists one entry per CDR3 protein. Among some 1.6 million distinct CDR3 sequences listed, roughly 30% were seen once. On this clonotype itself: Its specificity is unknown.

Trimming at V came to 8 bases and at J to 8 bases, leaving 5 bases not matched to a gene. CDR1 ENHRY and CDR2 SYGVKD come from the germline V gene. The CDR3 consists of 12 residues. Around 10 milliliters of peripheral blood were drawn from each donor. The sequence was obtained from a woman in her twenties or thirties in good health. The chain has TRBV10-3 and TRBJ2-1, with 8 bases aligning to TRBD2. Sequencing was done on a sample of blood. Here the CDR3 reads CAIGAGGDEQFF. CDR3 bases: TGTGCCATCGGGGCGGGGGGAGATGAGCAGTTCTTC.